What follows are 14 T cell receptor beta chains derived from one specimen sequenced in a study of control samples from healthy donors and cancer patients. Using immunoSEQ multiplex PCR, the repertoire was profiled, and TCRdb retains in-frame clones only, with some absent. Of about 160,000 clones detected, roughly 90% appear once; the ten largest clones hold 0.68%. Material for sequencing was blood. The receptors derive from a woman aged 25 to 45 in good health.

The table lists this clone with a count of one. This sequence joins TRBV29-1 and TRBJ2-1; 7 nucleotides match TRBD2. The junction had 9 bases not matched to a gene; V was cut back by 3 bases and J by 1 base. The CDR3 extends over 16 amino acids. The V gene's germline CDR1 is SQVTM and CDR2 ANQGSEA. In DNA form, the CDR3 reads TGCAGCGTTGAGGGGGGGAGCACCTTGTCCTACAATGAGCAGTTCTTC. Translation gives CSVEGGSTLSYNEQFF.

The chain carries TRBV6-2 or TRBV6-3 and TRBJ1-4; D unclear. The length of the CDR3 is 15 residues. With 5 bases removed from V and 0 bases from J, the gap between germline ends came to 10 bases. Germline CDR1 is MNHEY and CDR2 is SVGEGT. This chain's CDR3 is CASSPMGTTNEKLFF. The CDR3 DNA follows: TGTGCCAGCAGTCCGATGGGGACAACTAATGAAAAACTGTTTTTT.

DNA for the CDR3: TGTGCCAGCAGTTCCTTGGACAGGGGAAGGGTAGCTTTCTTT. This translates into CASSSLDRGRVAFF. The chain combines TRBV28 with TRBJ1-1; TRBD1 agrees at 9 bases. This CDR3 is built from 14 residues. Germline V CDR1 and CDR2: MDHEN, SYDVKM. Losses at the gene ends were 4 bases for V and 10 bases for J; bases not matched to a gene: 10.

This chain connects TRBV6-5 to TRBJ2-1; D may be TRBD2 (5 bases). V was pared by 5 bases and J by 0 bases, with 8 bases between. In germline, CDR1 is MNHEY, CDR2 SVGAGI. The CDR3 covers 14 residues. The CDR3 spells CASSTGISYNEQFF. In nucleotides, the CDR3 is TGTGCCAGCAGTACGGGAATCTCCTACAATGAGCAGTTCTTC.

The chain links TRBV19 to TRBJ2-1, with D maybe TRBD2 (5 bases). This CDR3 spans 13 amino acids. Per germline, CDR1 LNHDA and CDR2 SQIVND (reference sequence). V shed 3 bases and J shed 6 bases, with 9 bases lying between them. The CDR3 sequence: CASSMGRGNEQFF. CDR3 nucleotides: TGTGCCAGTAGTATGGGCCGGGGCAATGAGCAGTTCTTC.

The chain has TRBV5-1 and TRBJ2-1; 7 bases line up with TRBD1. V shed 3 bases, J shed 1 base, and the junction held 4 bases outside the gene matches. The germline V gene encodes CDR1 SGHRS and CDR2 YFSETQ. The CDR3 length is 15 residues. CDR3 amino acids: CASSYLQGSYNEQFF. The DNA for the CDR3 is TGCGCCAGCAGCTACCTACAGGGGTCCTACAATGAGCAGTTCTTC.

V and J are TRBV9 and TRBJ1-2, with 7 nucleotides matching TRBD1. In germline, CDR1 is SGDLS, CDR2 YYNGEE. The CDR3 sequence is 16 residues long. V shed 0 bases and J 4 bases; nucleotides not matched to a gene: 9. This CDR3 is CASSVGETGQGYGYTF. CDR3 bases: TGTGCCAGCAGCGTAGGAGAGACAGGGCAAGGCTATGGCTACACCTTC.

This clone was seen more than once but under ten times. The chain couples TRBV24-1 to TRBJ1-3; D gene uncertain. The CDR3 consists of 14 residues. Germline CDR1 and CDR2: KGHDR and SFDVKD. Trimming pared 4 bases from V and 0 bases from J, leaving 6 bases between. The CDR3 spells CATSDGSSGNTIYF. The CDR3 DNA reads TGTGCCACCAGTGACGGTAGCTCTGGAAACACCATATATTTT.

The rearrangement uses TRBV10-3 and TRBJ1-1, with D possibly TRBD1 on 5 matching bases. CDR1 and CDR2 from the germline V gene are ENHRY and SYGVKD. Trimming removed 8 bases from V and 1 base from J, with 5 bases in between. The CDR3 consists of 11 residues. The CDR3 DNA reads TGTGCCATCGGACAGAACACTGAAGCTTTCTTT. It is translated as CAIGQNTEAFF.

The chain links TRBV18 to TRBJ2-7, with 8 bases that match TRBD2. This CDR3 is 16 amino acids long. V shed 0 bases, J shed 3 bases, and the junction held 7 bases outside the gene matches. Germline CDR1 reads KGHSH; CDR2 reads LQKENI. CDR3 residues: CASSPPSGLADYEQYF. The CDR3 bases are TGTGCCAGCTCACCACCGTCTGGACTAGCAGACTACGAGCAGTACTTC.

CDR3 DNA: TGTGCCAGCAGTTACTCTCCCCCAGACTATGGCTACACCTTC. This encodes CASSYSPPDYGYTF. The chain employs TRBV6-5 and TRBJ1-2, with unresolved D. Germline CDR1 MNHEY, CDR2 SVGAGI. The V and J ends lost 0 bases and 3 bases respectively, with 8 bases between them. The CDR3 loop spans 14 amino acids.

DNA for the CDR3: TGTGCCAGCTCACCGGAGGGAATCGGCAATCAGCCCCAGCATTTT. Protein product: CASSPEGIGNQPQHF. The chain recombines TRBV18 with TRBJ1-5, with no clear D. Looked up from germline, CDR1 is KGHSH and CDR2 is LQKENI. The V end was cut by 3 bases, the J end by 2 bases, with 11 bases between. The CDR3 spans 15 residues.

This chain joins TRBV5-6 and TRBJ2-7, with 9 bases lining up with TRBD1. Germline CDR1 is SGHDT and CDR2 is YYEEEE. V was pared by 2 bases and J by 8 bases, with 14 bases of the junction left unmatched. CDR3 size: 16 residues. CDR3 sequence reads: CASSFSPGQGGSQQYF. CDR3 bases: TGTGCCAGCAGCTTTTCTCCGGGACAGGGAGGTTCCCAGCAGTACTTC.

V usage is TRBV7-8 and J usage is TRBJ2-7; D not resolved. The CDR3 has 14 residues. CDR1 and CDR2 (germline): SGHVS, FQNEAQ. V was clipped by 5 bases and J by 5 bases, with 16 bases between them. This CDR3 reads CASSAGLTPHEQYF. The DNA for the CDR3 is TGTGCCAGCAGCGCCGGTTTGACCCCCCACGAGCAGTACTTC.